This TCR beta chain was identified in a study of OX40 agonist ivuxolimab in advanced cancers. Looking at the study overall: A male proportion of approximately 80% was recorded, with mean age approximately 56 years and range about 23 to 90.

Sequenced by immunoSEQ multiplex PCR; TCRdb stores in-frame clones only, minus some. This sample has 80,000 to 100,000 clones, with about 86% found just once. Germline V lookup: CDR1 GTSNPN, CDR2 SVGIG (reference sequence). The CDR3 has 13 residues. Between the trimmed V and J ends, which lost 2 bases and 2 bases, there was a span of 7 bases. Sample: CD4+ or CD8+ T cells sorted from blood, taken in a trial of the OX40 agonist ivuxolimab. This chain uses TRBV30 with TRBJ1-3; possible D gene TRBD1, 6 bases. The TCR originated in an adult with an advanced solid tumor such as melanoma, head and neck, liver or kidney cancer. The CDR3 DNA is TGTGCCTGGAGTACAGGGCCTGGAAACACCATATATTTT. Translating gives CAWSTGPGNTIYF.